This passage covers 7 T cell receptor beta chains from one sample sequenced in a study of molecular identifiers for immune sequencing clone quantification. TCRdb called the PCR reads again in MiXCR, with one record for every CDR3 protein. The sample holds approximately 630,000 distinct CDR3 sequences, 25% seen once. The sequenced material came from naive CD8+ T cells from blood, with Jurkat cell RNA spiked in. As to subset: FACS-sorted CD8+CD4-CCR7+CD45RA+ naive T cells. All receptors come from a human donor in good health. Some libraries in this study had Jurkat cell RNA spiked in.

The chain couples TRBV20-1 to TRBJ2-1, with TRBD2 matching 9 bases. The CDR3 runs 15 residues. V gave up 6 bases and J gave up 4 bases; unmatched junction bases: 10. Germline V gene lookup returns CDR1 DFQATT and CDR2 SNEGSKA (reference sequence). CDR3 DNA: TGCAGTGCCGATGTAGCGGGAGCCCCTTACAATGAGCAGTTCTTC. Protein: CSADVAGAPYNEQFF.

This clonotype was seen a few times. The gene calls are TRBV30 and TRBJ2-7; D not resolved. Germline V gene sequence: CDR1 GTSNPN, CDR2 SVGIG (reference sequence). The CDR3 is 13 residues long. Deletions cut 5 bases from V and 7 bases from J, with 18 bases between. The CDR3 is CAWQVIGGGEQYF. The CDR3 nucleotides are TGTGCCTGGCAGGTTATTGGCGGTGGGGAGCAGTACTTC. Together with reference TRBV30 and TRBJ2-7, the CDR3 gives the full variable domain: SQTIHQWPATLVQPVGSPLSLECTVEGTSNPNLYWYRQAAGRGLQLLFYSVGIGQISSEVPQNLSASRPQDRQFILSSKKLLLSDSGFYLCAWQVIGGGEQYFGPGTRLTVT.

J is TRBJ1-5 and V is TRBV27; TRBD1 is a possible D gene (6 bases). This CDR3 spans 13 amino acids. From germline, CDR1 is MNHEY and CDR2 SMNVEV (reference sequence). Trimming took 9 bases from V and 4 from J, leaving 13 bases between them. DNA for the CDR3: TGTGCCAGTGCGGGGGGCGAAAATCAGCCCCAGCATTTT. This gives the protein CASAGGENQPQHF.

This clonotype was counted ten times or more. V usage is TRBV6-2 or TRBV6-3 and J usage is TRBJ2-7, with no clear D. Trimming took off 8 bases at V and 7 bases at J, with 12 bases between the two ends. The CDR3 has 11 residues. Germline V gives CDR1 MNHEY, CDR2 SVGEGT. This CDR3 is CASAVLGEQYF. For the CDR3, the DNA is TGTGCCAGCGCCGTATTGGGGGAGCAGTACTTC.

The V call is TRBV6-5, the J call TRBJ2-7; D assignment may be TRBD1 or TRBD2 (5 bases each). The CDR3 is 13 residues long. Germline CDR1 reads MNHEY; CDR2 reads SVGAGI. V was clipped by 10 bases and J by 0 bases, with 13 bases between them. In DNA form, the CDR3 reads TGTGCCACCGGGACCGATAGCTCCTACGAGCAGTACTTC. Translation gives CATGTDSSYEQYF.

This clonotype was found once. A much larger clone sits a single nucleotide away, making a read error possible. The rearrangement links TRBV20-1 to TRBJ2-7; D might be TRBD1 (6 bases). Germline V gene lookup returns CDR1 DFQATT and CDR2 SNEGSKA (reference sequence). The CDR3 sequence is 12 residues long. The V end lost 5 bases, the J end lost 2 bases, and 10 bases lay between the germline ends. In nucleotides, the CDR3 is TGCAGTGCTGGGGGCGTAACCTACGAGCAGTACTTC. It specifies CSAGGVTYEQYF.

This clonotype was picked up many times. The chain uses TRBV24-1 and TRBJ2-1, with TRBD2 matching 9 bases. The CDR3 runs to 15 residues. Per germline, CDR1 KGHDR and CDR2 SFDVKD. Trimming at V came to 4 bases and at J to 6 bases, leaving 6 bases not matched to a gene. The CDR3 nucleotides are TGTGCCACCAGTGAGGGATTTAGCGGGAGCAATGAGCAGTTCTTC. As protein: CATSEGFSGSNEQFF.